This TCR beta chain was documented in a study of T cells of healthy individuals. This clonotype was recorded at least ten times. TCRdb passed the 5' RACE reads through MiXCR, listing each CDR3 protein once. The data contain tens of thousands of distinct CDR3 sequences, 4% to 5.5% of them singletons. This CDR3 spans 13 amino acids. CDR1 and CDR2 (germline): KGHDR, SFDVKD. The V gene lost 4 bases and the J gene lost 2 bases, with 4 bases spanning the gap. This TCR was sampled from a human donor in good health. The V call is TRBV24-1, the J call TRBJ2-2; D remains unclear. The CDR3 DNA is TGTGCCACCAGTGACAGAAACACCGGGGAGCTGTTTTTT. Translated: CATSDRNTGELFF.